These T cell receptor beta chains were read from a single sample in a study of shared clonotypes between healthy human individuals. The assay was immunoSEQ multiplex PCR, and TCRdb's table has in-frame clones only and misses some. The table has roughly 1,100,000 clones, about 76% seen once; the top ten hold approximately 1.5%. The sequencing input was memory CD4+ T cells sorted from blood. All receptors come from a man aged 18 to 35 in good health. CDR3s include the opening cysteine and the closing phenylalanine or tryptophan. A D gene is named only where the DNA matches it firmly. Size tells how often a clone was seen (once, few, many) or the class of an expanded clone, and some rows leave it out.

CDR3,DNA,size,D,J,V
CASSQDPGFTEAFF,TGCGCCAGCAGCCAAGATCCCGGGTTTACTGAAGCTTTCTTT,NA,NA,TRBJ1-1,TRBV4-1
CASSSWDREEQPQHF,TGTGCCAGCAGTTCCTGGGACAGGGAGGAACAGCCCCAACATTTT,NA,TRBD1,TRBJ1-5,TRBV6-6
CASSAEGQGFSPLHF,TGTGCCAGCAGCGCAGAGGGACAGGGATTTTCACCCCTCCACTTT,NA,TRBD1,TRBJ1-6,TRBV9
CASSEMSVGVRPTSGNTIYF,TGTGCCAGCAGTGAAATGTCGGTGGGGGTCAGGCCTACCTCTGGAAACACCATATATTTT,NA,NA,TRBJ1-3,TRBV6-1
CASSLGSTSGRDHEQYF,TGCGCCAGCAGCTTGGGTTCGACTAGCGGGAGGGACCACGAGCAGTACTTC,NA,TRBD2,TRBJ2-7,TRBV5-1
CASSLEQPTGELFF,TGCGCCAGCAGCTTGGAACAGCCCACCGGGGAGCTGTTTTTT,few,NA,TRBJ2-2,TRBV5-1
CASSLIGEEDYGYTF,TGTGCCAGCAGTTTAATCGGGGAGGAGGATTATGGCTACACCTTC,NA,NA,TRBJ1-2,TRBV28
CASSQARSTPQETQYF,TGCGCCAGCAGCCAAGCTCGGTCAACTCCTCAAGAGACCCAGTACTTC,once,NA,TRBJ2-5,TRBV4-1
CASSEESGGYEQYF,TGTGCCAGCAGTGAAGAGTCAGGGGGTTACGAGCAGTACTTC,NA,TRBD1,TRBJ2-7,TRBV2
CASSLVAGGGDTQYF,TGTGCCAGCAGCTTAGTAGCGGGGGGGGGAGATACGCAGTATTTT,NA,TRBD2,TRBJ2-3,TRBV7-2
CASSLRGGISPNEKLFF,TGTGCCAGCAGCTTACGAGGGGGTATCTCCCCTAATGAAAAACTGTTTTTT,NA,NA,TRBJ1-4,TRBV13
CASRGQTAYEQYF,TGTGCCAGCAGAGGACAGACCGCCTACGAGCAGTACTTC,NA,NA,TRBJ2-7,TRBV25-1
CASGRFLEEQYF,TGTGCCAGCGGGAGATTTTTGGAAGAGCAGTACTTC,NA,NA,TRBJ2-7,TRBV2
CASSYSPTYEQYF,TGTGCCAGCAGTTACAGTCCTACCTACGAGCAGTACTTC,NA,NA,TRBJ2-7,TRBV6-6
CASSIGGSGNTGELFF,TGTGCCAGTAGTATAGGAGGCAGCGGGAACACCGGGGAGCTGTTTTTT,NA,NA,TRBJ2-2,TRBV19
CASSYRSAGDSYEQYF,TGTGCCAGCAGCTATAGGTCCGCGGGGGACTCCTACGAGCAGTACTTC,NA,TRBD2,TRBJ2-7,TRBV7-9
CASSPPQGARGYTF,TGTGCCAGCTCACCCCCCCAGGGGGCTCGTGGCTACACCTTC,NA,TRBD1,TRBJ1-2,TRBV18
CASRGPWGTGELFF,TGTGCCAGCAGGGGCCCATGGGGCACCGGGGAGCTGTTTTTT,NA,NA,TRBJ2-2,TRBV6-1
CASSYAGQNTEAFF,TGCGCCAGCAGCTACGCGGGACAGAACACTGAAGCTTTCTTT,once,NA,TRBJ1-1,TRBV5-1
CASSVGGFPSPYEQYF,TGTGCCAGCAGCGTAGGAGGTTTCCCTAGCCCCTACGAGCAGTACTTC,NA,NA,TRBJ2-7,TRBV9
CASSPGGQSANYGYTF,TGTGCCAGCAGCCCTGGTGGGCAGTCAGCTAACTATGGCTACACCTTC,NA,NA,TRBJ1-2,TRBV5-4
CSVVSPGSFYGYTF,TGCAGCGTTGTTTCCCCAGGCAGTTTCTATGGCTACACCTTC,few,NA,TRBJ1-2,TRBV29-1
CASSSGGEGANVLTF,TGTGCCAGCAGTTCAGGAGGGGAGGGGGCCAACGTCCTGACTTTC,once,NA,TRBJ2-6,TRBV7-2
CASGLMGVREQFF,TGTGCTAGTGGTTTGATGGGGGTACGTGAGCAGTTCTTC,NA,NA,TRBJ2-1,TRBV12-5
CASSPNSNANYGYTF,TGTGCCAGCAGCCCCAACTCGAACGCTAACTATGGCTACACCTTC,NA,NA,TRBJ1-2,TRBV7-9
CATSREVQGAEQYF,TGTGCCACCAGCAGAGAGGTTCAGGGGGCCGAGCAGTACTTC,NA,TRBD1,TRBJ2-7,TRBV15
CASSESLAGLSGNTIYF,TGCGCCAGCAGTGAGTCGCTTGCGGGCCTCTCTGGAAACACCATATATTTT,NA,NA,TRBJ1-3,TRBV10-2
CASSPERDGYTF,TGCGCCAGCAGCCCCGAGCGGGATGGCTACACCTTC,few,NA,TRBJ1-2,TRBV5-1
CASSPGTSLKETQYF,TGTGCCAGCAGCCCCGGGACTAGCCTAAAAGAGACCCAGTACTTC,NA,TRBD2,TRBJ2-5,TRBV5-4
CASSSDPGQYTEAFF,TGCGCCAGCAGCTCCGACCCGGGACAGTACACTGAAGCTTTCTTT,NA,TRBD1,TRBJ1-1,TRBV5-1
CAITGTGPNYGYTF,TGTGCCATCACCGGGACAGGGCCTAACTATGGCTACACCTTC,NA,TRBD1,TRBJ1-2,TRBV10-3
CASSSGQAENTEAFF,TGTGCCAGCAGTTCGGGACAGGCAGAGAACACTGAAGCTTTCTTT,NA,TRBD1,TRBJ1-1,TRBV7-9
CASSYRQGGTGELFF,TGTGCCAGCAGCTACCGACAGGGCGGCACCGGGGAGCTGTTTTTT,NA,TRBD1,TRBJ2-2,TRBV11-3
CASRATGALNEQYF,TGTGCCAGTAGGGCAACAGGGGCATTGAACGAGCAGTACTTC,NA,TRBD1,TRBJ2-7,TRBV19
CASSSPGQGSLEAFF,TGTGCCAGCAGTTCCCCGGGACAGGGAAGTCTTGAAGCTTTCTTT,NA,TRBD1,TRBJ1-1,TRBV28
CSAGTGDGYTF,TGCAGTGCAGGGACAGGGGATGGCTACACCTTC,NA,TRBD1,TRBJ1-2,TRBV20-1
CASSPGHLAYEQYF,TGTGCCAGCAGTCCGGGACATCTGGCCTACGAGCAGTACTTC,NA,NA,TRBJ2-7,TRBV5-5
CASRALATNEKLFF,TGTGCCAGCAGGGCTCTTGCAACTAATGAAAAACTGTTTTTT,NA,NA,TRBJ1-4,TRBV28
CASSYWPGTGELFF,TGTGCCAGCAGTTACTGGCCGGGGACCGGGGAGCTGTTTTTT,NA,NA,TRBJ2-2,TRBV6-5
CASSFSGRTGHEQYF,TGTGCCAGCAGTTTTAGCGGGAGGACGGGCCACGAGCAGTACTTC,NA,TRBD2,TRBJ2-7,TRBV7-2
CASSDWGRGYEQYF,TGTGCCAGCAGTGATTGGGGAAGGGGGTACGAGCAGTACTTC,few,NA,TRBJ2-7,TRBV6-1
CASSCLFIKRLFF,TGTGCCAGCAGCTGCCTTTTTATAAAAAGGCTGTTTTTT,NA,NA,TRBJ1-4,TRBV7-3
CASSLDRGYGYTF,TGTGCCAGCAGCTTGGACAGGGGGTATGGCTACACCTTC,NA,TRBD1,TRBJ1-2,TRBV7-2
CASSSSGSPNTGELFF,TGCGCCAGCAGCTCTAGCGGGAGTCCCAACACCGGGGAGCTGTTTTTT,NA,TRBD2,TRBJ2-2,TRBV5-1